Listed here is a single T cell receptor beta chain. Antigen unknown. This record comes from a study of blood T cells in healthy people across ages. The second PCR ran about 6 to 11 cycles with a sample-barcoded 5' primer and J-beta primers. A tag from a template-switch adaptor with 12 random nucleotides marked each cDNA molecule. Samples each returned at least 3 million CDR3-containing paired-end reads. TCRdb redid the calling of the 5' RACE reads with MiXCR, one entry per CDR3 protein. The sample includes over 1,300,000 distinct CDR3 sequences, approximately 59% seen only once; the top ten take about 6.3%. The study, taken as a whole, reports: Measured against age, TCR beta diversity per million T cells decreased in a roughly linear manner.

Isolating PBMCs gave at least 6.5 million of these cells per sample. V was clipped by 5 bases and J by 5 bases, with 16 bases between them. Germline CDR1 SQVTM, CDR2 ANQGSEA. The CDR3 spans 14 residues. V gene TRBV29-1 combines with J gene TRBJ2-1; possible D gene TRBD2, 5 bases. The receptor's source is a man between 18 and 29 years old in good health. Input material: blood. This chain's CDR3 is CSVLAVAPHNEQFF. DNA for the CDR3: TGCAGCGTTCTAGCTGTCGCCCCACACAATGAGCAGTTCTTC.